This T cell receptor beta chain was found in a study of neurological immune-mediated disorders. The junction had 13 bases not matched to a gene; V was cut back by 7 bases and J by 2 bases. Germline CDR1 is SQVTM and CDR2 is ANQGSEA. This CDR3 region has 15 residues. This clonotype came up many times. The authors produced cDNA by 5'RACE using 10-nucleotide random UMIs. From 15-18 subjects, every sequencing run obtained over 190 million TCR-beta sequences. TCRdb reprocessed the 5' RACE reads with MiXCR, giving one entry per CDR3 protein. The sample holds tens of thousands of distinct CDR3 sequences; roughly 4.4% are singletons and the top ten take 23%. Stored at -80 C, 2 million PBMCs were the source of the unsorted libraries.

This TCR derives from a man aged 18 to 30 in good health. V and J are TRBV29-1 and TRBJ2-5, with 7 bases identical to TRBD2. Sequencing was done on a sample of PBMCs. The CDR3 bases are TGCAGCGCCGTCCCTGGACTAGATGCACAAGAGACCCAGTACTTC. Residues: CSAVPGLDAQETQYF. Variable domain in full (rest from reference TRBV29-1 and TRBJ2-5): SAVISQKPSRDICQRGTSLTIQCQVDSQVTMMFWYRQQPGQSLTLIATANQGSEATYESGFVIDKFPISRPNLTFSTLTVSNMSPEDSSIYLCSAVPGLDAQETQYFGPGTRLLVL.